This T cell receptor (beta chain) was recorded in a study of T-cell reconstitution after alpha-beta-depleted transplantation in children. Broader study findings: Several hundred rapidly expanded clones from non-depleted graft cells reportedly supplied alpha-beta T cells about two months post-transplant. Some patients showed high day-60 TCRbeta diversity, which derived from surviving recipient T cells and thymic progenitors. Counts and diversity of T cells one year after transplant came mostly from newly produced T cells.

Preparation of the TCRbeta library used unique molecular identifiers. From the PCR reads, TCRdb called clonotypes with MiXCR, one entry per CDR3 protein. This table has about a million distinct CDR3 sequences, 25% to 30% appearing once. The germline V and J ends were trimmed by 7 bases and 3 bases, with 13 bases remaining between them. The CDR3 extends over 14 amino acids. Germline CDR1 LNHNV, CDR2 YYDKDF (reference sequence). On this clonotype: Its matching antigen is unknown.

This clonotype was sampled from a boy under three years old who had a stem cell transplant for SCID, so the T cells may come from the graft donor. The sample here was PBMCs, mostly from graft donor cells, taken 360 days after TCRalphabeta/CD19-depleted stem cell transplant. This chain uses TRBV15 with TRBJ2-1; weak D call: TRBD2 (6 bases). CDR3 nucleotides: TGTGCCACCATGGAGGGGACGGTCTACAATGAGCAGTTCTTC. Encoded protein: CATMEGTVYNEQFF.